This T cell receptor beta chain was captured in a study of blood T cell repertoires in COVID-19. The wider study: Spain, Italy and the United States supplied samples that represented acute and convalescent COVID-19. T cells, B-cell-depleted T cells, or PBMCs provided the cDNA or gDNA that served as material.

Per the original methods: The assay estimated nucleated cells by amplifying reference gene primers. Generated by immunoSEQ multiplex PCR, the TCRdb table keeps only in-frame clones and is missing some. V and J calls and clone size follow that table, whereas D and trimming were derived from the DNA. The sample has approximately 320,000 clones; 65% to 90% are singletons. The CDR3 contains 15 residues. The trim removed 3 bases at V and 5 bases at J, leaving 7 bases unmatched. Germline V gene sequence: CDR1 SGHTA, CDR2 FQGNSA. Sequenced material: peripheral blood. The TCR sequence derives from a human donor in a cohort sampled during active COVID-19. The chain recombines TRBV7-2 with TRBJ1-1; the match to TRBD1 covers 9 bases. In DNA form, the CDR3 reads TGTGCCAGCAGCTTTGTGGGACAGGGTATGACTGAAGCTTTCTTT. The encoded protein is CASSFVGQGMTEAFF.